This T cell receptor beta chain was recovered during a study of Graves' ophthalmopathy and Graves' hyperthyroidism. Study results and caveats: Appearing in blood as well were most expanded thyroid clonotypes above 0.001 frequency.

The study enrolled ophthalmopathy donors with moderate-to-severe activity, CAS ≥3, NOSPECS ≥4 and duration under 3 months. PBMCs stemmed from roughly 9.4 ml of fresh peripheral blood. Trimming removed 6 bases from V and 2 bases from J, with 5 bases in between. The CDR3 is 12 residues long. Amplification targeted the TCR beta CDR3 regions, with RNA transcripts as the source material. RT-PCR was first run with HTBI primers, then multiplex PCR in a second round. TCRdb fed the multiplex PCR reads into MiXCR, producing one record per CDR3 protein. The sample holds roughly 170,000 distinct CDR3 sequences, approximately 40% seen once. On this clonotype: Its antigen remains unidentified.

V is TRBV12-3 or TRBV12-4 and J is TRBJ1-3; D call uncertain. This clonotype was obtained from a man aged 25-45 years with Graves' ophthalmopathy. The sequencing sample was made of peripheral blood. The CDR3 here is CASRAAGNTIYF. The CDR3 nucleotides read TGTGCCAGCAGGGCGGCTGGAAACACCATATATTTT.